This T cell receptor beta chain came from a study of blood T cell repertoires in COVID-19. This CDR3 spans 11 amino acids. The V gene lost 8 bases and the J gene lost 1 base, with 5 bases spanning the gap. Germline V CDR1 and CDR2: MDHEN, SYDVKM. In the study's own analysis: It was from reference gene primer amplification that nucleated cell counts were estimated. Produced via immunoSEQ multiplex PCR; TCRdb's table is partial and in-frame only. The V and J calls and clone size were taken over from that table, and D and trimming were inferred from the DNA. The table has about 49,000 clones, approximately 87% seen once.

V and J are TRBV28 and TRBJ1-1; no definite D call. Sequenced material: peripheral blood. The TCR comes from an elderly woman with COVID-19, enrolled during active disease. CDR3 amino acids: CASPGNTEAFF. DNA for the CDR3: TGTGCCAGCCCCGGGAACACTGAAGCTTTCTTT.